The text below deals with one T cell receptor (beta chain). Its cognate antigen is unknown. Trimming cost V 4 bases and J 0 bases, with 13 bases left between them. Looked up from germline, CDR1 is SGHVS and CDR2 is FNYEAQ. The CDR3 totals 15 residues. The data stem from a study of beta chain features in type 1 diabetes. The whole isolated RNA underwent reverse transcription, so sequencing captured expressed TCRB transcripts. The assay was immunoSEQ multiplex PCR, and TCRdb's table has in-frame clones only and misses some. The sample records hundreds of thousands of clones, over 11% being singletons. Notes on the study in general: In every one of the four CD4+ subsets, TCRB CDR3s were moderately but significantly shorter in Type 1 diabetes patients.

Material: naive CD4+ T cells from blood. The clonotype was recovered from a man aged 18 to 30 with type 1 diabetes. The V gene is TRBV7-6, the J gene TRBJ2-7; maybe TRBD1 (5 bases). The CDR3, as DNA: TGTGCCAGCAGCTATTCGGACATTACCTCCTACGAGCAGTACTTC. This encodes CASSYSDITSYEQYF.